Shown below are 18 T cell receptor beta chains from a single sample sequenced in a study of CD8+ T cells in alopecia areata. RNA extraction and reverse transcription yielded cDNA as sequencing template. Some clones are missing from TCRdb's copy, which holds only in-frame ones; the method was immunoSEQ multiplex PCR. The repertoire consists of around 120,000 clones, with 47% occurring once and the leading ten covering about 10%. The sample was NKG2D-low CD8+ T cells sorted from blood. Receptors were obtained from a human donor with alopecia areata.

In this sample, this clone turned up a few times. The V gene is TRBV27, the J gene TRBJ1-2; D not resolved. The germline gives CDR1 MNHEY, CDR2 SMNVEV (reference sequence). Trimming took off 2 bases at V and 2 bases at J, with 6 bases between the two ends. This CDR3 region has 13 residues. This CDR3 reads CASSLGPNYGYTF. Written as DNA, the CDR3 is TGTGCCAGCAGTTTAGGTCCGAACTATGGCTACACCTTC.

J is TRBJ1-1 and V is TRBV30, with unresolved D. This CDR3 has 12 amino acids. Germline assignment: CDR1 GTSNPN and CDR2 SVGIG (reference sequence). Trimming cost V 4 bases and J 4 bases, with 10 bases left between them. CDR3 sequence: CAWTFWGTEAFF. The DNA for the CDR3 is TGTGCCTGGACGTTTTGGGGCACTGAAGCTTTCTTT.

The table lists this clone with a few counts. This chain uses TRBV14 with TRBJ2-3; 8 nucleotides line up with TRBD2. There are 14 residues in the CDR3. Germline V gene data show CDR1 as SGHDN and CDR2 as FVKESK. V trimming: 5 bases; J trimming: 0 bases; junction bases outside the gene matches: 1. The CDR3 sequence: CASSLAGSTDTQYF. Written as DNA, the CDR3 is TGTGCCAGCAGCTTAGCGGGGAGCACAGATACGCAGTATTTT. Full variable domain (remainder filled in from reference TRBV14 and TRBJ2-3): EAGVTQFPSHSVIEKGQTVTLRCDPISGHDNLYWYRRVMGKEIKFLLHFVKESKQDESGMPNNRFLAERTGGTYSTLKVQPAELEDSGVYFCASSLAGSTDTQYFGPGTRLTVL.

This clone was observed a few times. The chain recombines TRBV29-1 with TRBJ1-1; no clear D. The CDR3 runs to 13 residues. Germline CDR1 reads SQVTM; CDR2 reads ANQGSEA. Trimming removed 5 bases at V and 1 base at J, with 11 bases between. CDR3 loop: CSVWEYSNTEAFF. CDR3 nucleotides: TGCAGCGTTTGGGAATACTCGAACACTGAAGCTTTCTTT.

The chain carries TRBV5-1 and TRBJ2-7, with 10 bases that match TRBD1. With 4 bases clipped from V and 4 bases from J, the junction kept 5 bases outside the gene matches. The germline gives CDR1 SGHRS, CDR2 YFSETQ. The CDR3 has 14 amino acids. CDR3 DNA: TGCGCCAGCAGCCCAGGGACAGGGGAATACGAGCAGTACTTC. As protein: CASSPGTGEYEQYF. The full variable domain, completed using reference TRBV5-1 and TRBJ2-7, is KAGVTQTPRYLIKTRGQQVTLSCSPISGHRSVSWYQQTPGQGLQFLFEYFSETQRNKGNFPGRFSGRQFSNSRSEMNVSTLELGDSALYLCASSPGTGEYEQYFGPGTRLTVT.

The chain's CDR3 is CSAKQGDTQYF. CDR3 in DNA: TGCAGTGCTAAACAGGGAGATACGCAGTATTTT. The chain couples TRBV20-1 to TRBJ2-3; maybe TRBD1 (6 bases). CDR1 DFQATT and CDR2 SNEGSKA come from the germline V gene (reference sequence). CDR3 length equals 11 residues. V lost 4 bases, J lost 5 bases, and 7 bases lay in between.

This clone was counted once. The CDR3 DNA sequence: TGCGCCAGCAGCCAAGGCGAGGGATCAGGGGCCAACGTCCTGACTTTC. Encoded protein: CASSQGEGSGANVLTF. The J gene is TRBJ2-6, the V gene TRBV4-3, with D possibly matching TRBD2 (5 bases). This CDR3 is 16 amino acids long. Germline V CDR1 and CDR2: LGHNA, YSLEER. Deletions cut 1 base from V and 4 bases from J, with 11 bases between.

This clone was observed a handful of times. V gene TRBV29-1 combines with J gene TRBJ2-7; D possibly uses TRBD1 or TRBD2 (5 bases each). The CDR3 sequence is 15 residues long. Germline CDR1 is SQVTM and CDR2 is ANQGSEA. Trimming stripped 5 bases from V and 1 base from J, with 18 bases between. The CDR3 DNA follows: TGCAGCGTTTTGGACCGGTGGGGGAAATCCTACGAGCAGTACTTC. It specifies CSVLDRWGKSYEQYF.

Note on this clone: This same CDR3 is encoded by further DNA sequences in the sample. The CDR3 loop is CSVLQGDYGYTF. DNA for the CDR3: TGCAGCGTGCTACAGGGCGACTATGGCTACACCTTC. V gene TRBV29-1 combines with J gene TRBJ1-2; tentative D call: TRBD1 (6 bases). Trimming cost V 6 bases and J 3 bases, with 11 bases left between them. From germline, CDR1 is SQVTM and CDR2 ANQGSEA. CDR3 length equals 12 residues.

This chain links TRBV30 with TRBJ2-7, with 11 bases that match TRBD1. Germline V gives CDR1 GTSNPN, CDR2 SVGIG (reference sequence). V shed 2 bases, J shed 6 bases, and the junction held 6 bases outside the gene matches. This CDR3 comprises 14 residues. The CDR3 bases are TGTGCCTGGAGTATCGGACAGGGGGCGGGCGAGCAGTACTTC. The encoded protein is CAWSIGQGAGEQYF.

The chain combines TRBV30 with TRBJ2-1; D ambiguous. Germline V gives CDR1 GTSNPN, CDR2 SVGIG (reference sequence). V was shortened by 7 bases and J by 2 bases, with 9 bases between the two germline ends. This CDR3 spans 12 amino acids. The CDR3 region is CASHVTYNEQFF. In nucleotides, the CDR3 is TGTGCCTCCCACGTAACCTACAATGAGCAGTTCTTC.

The chain recombines TRBV29-1 with TRBJ2-3; 12 nucleotides line up with TRBD2. After removal of 1 base from V and 9 bases from J, the junction contained 5 bases not matched to a gene. The germline V gene has CDR1 SQVTM and CDR2 ANQGSEA. The length of the CDR3 is 14 residues. CDR3 region: CSVEGLAGVGTQYF. The CDR3 coding sequence is TGCAGCGTTGAAGGACTAGCGGGGGTCGGCACGCAGTATTTT.

The chain recombines TRBV5-1 with TRBJ1-1; TRBD1 is a possible D gene (5 bases). CDR1 is SGHRS, CDR2 YFSETQ, per germline. The CDR3 totals 14 residues. With 5 bases removed from V and 7 bases from J, the gap between germline ends came to 18 bases. In DNA form, the CDR3 reads TGCGCCAGCAGTCCGACAGAAACTTCGCTTGAAGCTTTCTTT. Translated, it gives CASSPTETSLEAFF.

This clone has only one observation. This CDR3 is also generated by other DNA sequences in the sample. The V gene is TRBV30, the J gene TRBJ2-1; D gene ambiguous. The CDR3 runs to 11 residues. The ends were cut back, 3 bases at V and 3 bases at J, with 3 bases in the middle. In germline, CDR1 is GTSNPN, CDR2 SVGIG (reference sequence). The CDR3 DNA reads TGTGCCTGGAGCGTCTACAATGAGCAGTTCTTC. It translates to CAWSVYNEQFF.

The chain carries TRBV7-9 and TRBJ2-5; 11 nucleotides align to TRBD2. The CDR3 has 14 residues. V shed 6 bases, J shed 2 bases, and the junction held 2 bases outside the gene matches. Germline CDR1 is SEHNR and CDR2 is FQNEAQ (reference sequence). The CDR3 region is CASRGTSGQETQYF. CDR3 in DNA: TGTGCCAGCAGGGGGACTAGCGGTCAAGAGACCCAGTACTTC.

The chain employs TRBV6-5 and TRBJ2-2; D gene uncertain. Germline-derived CDR1 and CDR2 are MNHEY and SVGAGI. This CDR3 has 12 amino acids. V gave up 2 bases and J gave up 6 bases, with 4 bases separating them. DNA for the CDR3: TGTGCCAGCAGTTACCGGGCCGGGGAGCTGTTTTTT. Its translation: CASSYRAGELFF.

The chain links TRBV29-1 to TRBJ2-1; no definite D call. V lost 6 bases and J lost 0, with 6 bases in between. Germline V gives CDR1 SQVTM, CDR2 ANQGSEA. This CDR3 has 12 residues. The CDR3 sequence: CSVKISYNEQFF. The CDR3 bases are TGCAGCGTAAAAATCTCCTACAATGAGCAGTTCTTC.

This chain connects TRBV29-1 to TRBJ2-1; perhaps TRBD2 as D (5 bases). V was pared by 2 bases and J by 0 bases, with 11 bases between. Germline V CDR1 and CDR2: SQVTM, ANQGSEA. The CDR3 totals 15 residues. CDR3 sequence reads: CSVETVSDSYNEQFF. CDR3 DNA: TGCAGCGTTGAAACGGTTAGCGACTCCTACAATGAGCAGTTCTTC.